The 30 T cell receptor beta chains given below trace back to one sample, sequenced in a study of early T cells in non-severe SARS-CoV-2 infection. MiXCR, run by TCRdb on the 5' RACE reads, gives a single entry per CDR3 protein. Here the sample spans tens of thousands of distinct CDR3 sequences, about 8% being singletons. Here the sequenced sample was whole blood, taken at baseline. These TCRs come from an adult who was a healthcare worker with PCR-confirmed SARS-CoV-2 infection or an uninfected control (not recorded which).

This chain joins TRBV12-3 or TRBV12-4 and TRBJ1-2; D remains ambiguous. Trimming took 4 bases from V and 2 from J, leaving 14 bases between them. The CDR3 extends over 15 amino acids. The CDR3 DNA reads TGTGCCAGCAGTTACCCCGGTCGAGGAAACTATGGCTACACCTTC. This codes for CASSYPGRGNYGYTF.

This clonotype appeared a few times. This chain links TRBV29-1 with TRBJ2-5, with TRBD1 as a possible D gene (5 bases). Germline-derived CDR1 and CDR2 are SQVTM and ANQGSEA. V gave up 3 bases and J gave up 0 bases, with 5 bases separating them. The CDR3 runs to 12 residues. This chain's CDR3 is CSVDRDQETQYF. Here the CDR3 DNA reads TGCAGCGTTGACAGGGACCAAGAGACCCAGTACTTC.

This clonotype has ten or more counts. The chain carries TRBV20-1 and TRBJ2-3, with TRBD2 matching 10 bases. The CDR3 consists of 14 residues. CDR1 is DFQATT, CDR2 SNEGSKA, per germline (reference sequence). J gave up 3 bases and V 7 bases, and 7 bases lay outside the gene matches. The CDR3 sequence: CSGTAGGPTDTQYF. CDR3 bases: TGCAGTGGAACAGCGGGAGGGCCGACAGATACGCAGTATTTT.

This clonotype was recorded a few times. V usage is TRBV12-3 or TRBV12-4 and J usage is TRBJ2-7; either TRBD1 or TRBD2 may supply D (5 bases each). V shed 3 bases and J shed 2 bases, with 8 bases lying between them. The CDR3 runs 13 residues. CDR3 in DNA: TGTGCCAGCAGTTTTGAGGGGCCCTACGAGCAGTACTTC. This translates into CASSFEGPYEQYF.

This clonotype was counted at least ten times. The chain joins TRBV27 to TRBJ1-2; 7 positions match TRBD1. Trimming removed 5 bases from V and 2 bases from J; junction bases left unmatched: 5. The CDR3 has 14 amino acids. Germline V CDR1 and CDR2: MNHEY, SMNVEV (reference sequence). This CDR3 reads CASSAGTDNYGYTF. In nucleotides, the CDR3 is TGTGCCAGCAGTGCCGGGACAGACAACTATGGCTACACCTTC.

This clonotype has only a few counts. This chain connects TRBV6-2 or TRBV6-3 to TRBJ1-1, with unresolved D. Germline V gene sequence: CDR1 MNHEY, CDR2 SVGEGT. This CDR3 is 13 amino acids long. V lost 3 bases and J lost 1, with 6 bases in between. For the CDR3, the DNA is TGTGCCAGCAGTTATGGCGGGAACACTGAAGCTTTCTTT. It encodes CASSYGGNTEAFF.

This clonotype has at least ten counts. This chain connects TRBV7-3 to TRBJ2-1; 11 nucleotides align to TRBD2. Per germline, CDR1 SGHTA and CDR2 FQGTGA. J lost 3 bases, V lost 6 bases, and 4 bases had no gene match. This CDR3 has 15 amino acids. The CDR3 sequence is CASSRTSGGYNEQFF. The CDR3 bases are TGTGCCAGCAGTCGCACTAGCGGGGGCTACAATGAGCAGTTCTTC.

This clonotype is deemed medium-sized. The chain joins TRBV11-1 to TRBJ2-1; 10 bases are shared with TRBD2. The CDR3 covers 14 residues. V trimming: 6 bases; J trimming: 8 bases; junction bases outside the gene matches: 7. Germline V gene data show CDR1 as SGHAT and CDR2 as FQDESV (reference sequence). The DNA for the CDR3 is TGTGCCAGCAGGGGACTAGCGCGTTTGGATGAGCAGTTCTTC. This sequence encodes CASRGLARLDEQFF.

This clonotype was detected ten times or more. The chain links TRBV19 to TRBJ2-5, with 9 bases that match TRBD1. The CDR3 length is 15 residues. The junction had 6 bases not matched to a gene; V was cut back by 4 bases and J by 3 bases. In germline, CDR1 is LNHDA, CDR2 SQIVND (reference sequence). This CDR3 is CASSNPGQGKETQYF. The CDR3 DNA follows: TGTGCCAGTAGTAACCCGGGACAGGGTAAAGAGACCCAGTACTTC.

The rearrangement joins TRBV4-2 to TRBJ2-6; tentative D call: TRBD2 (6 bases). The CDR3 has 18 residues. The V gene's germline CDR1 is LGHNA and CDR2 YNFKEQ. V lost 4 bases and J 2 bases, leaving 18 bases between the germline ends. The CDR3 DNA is TGTGCCAGCAGCCCCAAGGGGAGGTCGGATACTGGGGCCAACGTCCTGACTTTC. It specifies CASSPKGRSDTGANVLTF.

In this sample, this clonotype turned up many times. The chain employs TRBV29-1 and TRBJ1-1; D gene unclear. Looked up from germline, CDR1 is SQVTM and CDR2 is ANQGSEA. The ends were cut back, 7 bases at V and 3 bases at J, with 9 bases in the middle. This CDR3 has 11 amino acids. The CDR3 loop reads CSAKDYTEAFF. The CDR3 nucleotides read TGCAGCGCTAAGGACTACACTGAAGCTTTCTTT.

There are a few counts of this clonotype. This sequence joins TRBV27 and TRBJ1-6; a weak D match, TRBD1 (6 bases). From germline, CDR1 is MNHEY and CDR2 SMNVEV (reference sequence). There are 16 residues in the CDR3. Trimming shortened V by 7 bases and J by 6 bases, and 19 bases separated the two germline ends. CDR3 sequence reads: CASNREGGNRNSPLHF. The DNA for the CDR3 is TGTGCCAGCAACAGGGAAGGCGGAAATCGTAATTCACCCCTCCACTTT.

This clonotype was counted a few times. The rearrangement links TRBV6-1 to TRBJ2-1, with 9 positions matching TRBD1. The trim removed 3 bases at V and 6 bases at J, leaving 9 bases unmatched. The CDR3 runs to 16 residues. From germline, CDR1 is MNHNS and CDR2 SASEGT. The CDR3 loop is CASSDLDRGVPNEQFF. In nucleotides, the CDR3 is TGTGCCAGCAGTGACCTGGACAGGGGCGTCCCCAATGAGCAGTTCTTC.

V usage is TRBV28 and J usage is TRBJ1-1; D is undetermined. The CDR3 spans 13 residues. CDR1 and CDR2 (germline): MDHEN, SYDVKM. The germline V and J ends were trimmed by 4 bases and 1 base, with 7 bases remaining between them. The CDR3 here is CASSSPRNTEAFF. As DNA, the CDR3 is TGTGCCAGCAGTTCCCCCAGGAACACTGAAGCTTTCTTT.

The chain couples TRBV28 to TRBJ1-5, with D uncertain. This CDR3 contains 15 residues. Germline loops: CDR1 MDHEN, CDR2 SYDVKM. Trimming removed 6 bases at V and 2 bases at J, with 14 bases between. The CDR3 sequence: CASSPGPGGNQPQHF. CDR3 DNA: TGTGCCAGCAGCCCCGGTCCTGGGGGCAATCAGCCCCAGCATTTT.

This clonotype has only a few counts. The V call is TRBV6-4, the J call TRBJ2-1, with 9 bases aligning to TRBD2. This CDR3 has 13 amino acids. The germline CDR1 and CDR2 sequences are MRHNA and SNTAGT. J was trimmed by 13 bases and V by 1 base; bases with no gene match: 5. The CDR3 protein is CASSDYAGGDQFF. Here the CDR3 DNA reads TGTGCCAGCAGTGACTACGCGGGAGGGGATCAGTTCTTC.

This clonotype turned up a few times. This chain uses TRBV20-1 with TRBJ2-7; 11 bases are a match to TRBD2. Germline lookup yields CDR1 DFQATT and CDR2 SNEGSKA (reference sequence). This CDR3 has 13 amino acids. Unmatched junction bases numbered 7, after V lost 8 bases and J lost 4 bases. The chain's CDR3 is CSRLRLAGYEQYF. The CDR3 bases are TGCAGTAGACTGCGACTAGCGGGGTACGAGCAGTACTTC.

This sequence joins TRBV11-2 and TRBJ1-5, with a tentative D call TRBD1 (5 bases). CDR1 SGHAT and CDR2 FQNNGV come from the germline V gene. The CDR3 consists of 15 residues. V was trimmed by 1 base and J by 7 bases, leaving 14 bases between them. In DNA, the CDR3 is TGTGCCAGCAGCTTAGTTGCGGGACCCAACCAGCCCCAGCATTTT. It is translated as CASSLVAGPNQPQHF.

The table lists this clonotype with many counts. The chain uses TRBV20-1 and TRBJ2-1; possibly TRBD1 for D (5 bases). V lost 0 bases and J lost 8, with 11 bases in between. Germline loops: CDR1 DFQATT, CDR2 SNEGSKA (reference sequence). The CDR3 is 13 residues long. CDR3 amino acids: CSARDLGAHEQFF. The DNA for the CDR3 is TGCAGTGCTAGAGATCTAGGGGCACATGAGCAGTTCTTC.

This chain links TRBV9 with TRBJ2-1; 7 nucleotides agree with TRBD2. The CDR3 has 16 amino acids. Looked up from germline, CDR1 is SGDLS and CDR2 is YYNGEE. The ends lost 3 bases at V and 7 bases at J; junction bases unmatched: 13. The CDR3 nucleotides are TGTGCCAGCAGCGGTGGGCCCGGGACTACCTGGAATGAGCAGTTCTTC. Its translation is CASSGGPGTTWNEQFF. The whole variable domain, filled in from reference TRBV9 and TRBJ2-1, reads DSGVTQTPKHLITATGQRVTLRCSPRSGDLSVYWYQQSLDQGLQFLIQYYNGEERAKGNILERFSAQQFPDLHSELNLSSLELGDSALYFCASSGGPGTTWNEQFFGPGTRLTVL.

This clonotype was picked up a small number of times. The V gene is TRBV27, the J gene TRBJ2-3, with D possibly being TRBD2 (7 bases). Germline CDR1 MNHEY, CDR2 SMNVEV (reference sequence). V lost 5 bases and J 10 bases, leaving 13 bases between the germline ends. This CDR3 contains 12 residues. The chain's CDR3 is CASSPGGGAQYF. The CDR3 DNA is TGTGCCAGCAGTCCCGGAGGGGGGGCGCAGTATTTT.

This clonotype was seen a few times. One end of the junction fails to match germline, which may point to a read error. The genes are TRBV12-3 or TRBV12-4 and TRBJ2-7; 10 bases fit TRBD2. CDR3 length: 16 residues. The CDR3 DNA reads TGTGCCAGCAGTCTAGCACTAGCGGGATCTCGGTACGAGCAGTACTTC. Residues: CASSLALAGSRYEQYF.

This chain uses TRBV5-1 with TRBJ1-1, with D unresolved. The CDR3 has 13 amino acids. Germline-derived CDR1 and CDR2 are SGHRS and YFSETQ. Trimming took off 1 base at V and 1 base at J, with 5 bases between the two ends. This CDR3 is CASSLTRNTEAFF. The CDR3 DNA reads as TGCGCCAGCAGCTTGACAAGGAACACTGAAGCTTTCTTT.

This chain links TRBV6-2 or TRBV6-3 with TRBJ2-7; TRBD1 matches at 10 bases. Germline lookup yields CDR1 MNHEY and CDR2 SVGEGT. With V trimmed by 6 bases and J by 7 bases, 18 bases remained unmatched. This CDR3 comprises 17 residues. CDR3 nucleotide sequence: TGTGCCAGCAGCCTTACGTCGTTGACAGGGGGCAAGTGGGAGCAGTACTTC. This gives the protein CASSLTSLTGGKWEQYF.

CDR3 in DNA: TGTGCCAGCGAACCCCGGGGCAACACCGGGGAGCTGTTTTTT. Its translation is CASEPRGNTGELFF. This rearrangement joins TRBV7-9 to TRBJ2-2; D might be TRBD1 or TRBD2, each matching 5 bases. The CDR3 contains 14 residues. CDR1 is SEHNR and CDR2 is FQNEAQ in the germline V gene (reference sequence). V lost 8 bases to trimming and J lost 2 bases, with 12 bases between them.

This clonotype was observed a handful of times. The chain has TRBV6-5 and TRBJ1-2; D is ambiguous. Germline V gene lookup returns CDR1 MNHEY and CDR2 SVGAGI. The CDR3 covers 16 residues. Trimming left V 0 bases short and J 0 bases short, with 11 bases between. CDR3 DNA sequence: TGTGCCAGCAGTTACTCCGCCGCAGGCTCTAACTATGGCTACACCTTC. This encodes CASSYSAAGSNYGYTF.

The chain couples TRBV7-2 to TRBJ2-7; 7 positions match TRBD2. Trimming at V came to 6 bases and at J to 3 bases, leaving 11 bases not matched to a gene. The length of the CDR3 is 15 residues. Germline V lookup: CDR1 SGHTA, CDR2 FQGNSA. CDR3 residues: CASSLEGLAVYEQYF. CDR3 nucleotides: TGTGCCAGCAGTCTAGAGGGGCTAGCGGTCTACGAGCAGTACTTC.

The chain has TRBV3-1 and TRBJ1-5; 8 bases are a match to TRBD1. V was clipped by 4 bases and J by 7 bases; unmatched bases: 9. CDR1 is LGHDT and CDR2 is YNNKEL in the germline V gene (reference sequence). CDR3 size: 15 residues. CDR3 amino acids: CASSPSDRGGQPQHF. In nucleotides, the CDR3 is TGTGCCAGCAGCCCCTCAGACAGGGGTGGGCAGCCCCAGCATTTT.

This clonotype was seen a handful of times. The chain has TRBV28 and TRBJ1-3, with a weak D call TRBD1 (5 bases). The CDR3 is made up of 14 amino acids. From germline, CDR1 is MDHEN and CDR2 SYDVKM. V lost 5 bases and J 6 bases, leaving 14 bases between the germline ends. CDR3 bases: TGTGCCAGCAGTCACAGACAGTTTTTAAACACCATATATTTT. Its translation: CASSHRQFLNTIYF.

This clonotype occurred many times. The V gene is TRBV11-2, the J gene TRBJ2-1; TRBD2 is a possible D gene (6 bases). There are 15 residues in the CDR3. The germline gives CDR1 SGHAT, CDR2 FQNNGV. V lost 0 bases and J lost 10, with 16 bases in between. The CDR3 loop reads CASSLDTTVGGEQFF. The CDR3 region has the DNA TGTGCCAGCAGCTTAGATACGACTGTAGGAGGGGAGCAGTTCTTC.